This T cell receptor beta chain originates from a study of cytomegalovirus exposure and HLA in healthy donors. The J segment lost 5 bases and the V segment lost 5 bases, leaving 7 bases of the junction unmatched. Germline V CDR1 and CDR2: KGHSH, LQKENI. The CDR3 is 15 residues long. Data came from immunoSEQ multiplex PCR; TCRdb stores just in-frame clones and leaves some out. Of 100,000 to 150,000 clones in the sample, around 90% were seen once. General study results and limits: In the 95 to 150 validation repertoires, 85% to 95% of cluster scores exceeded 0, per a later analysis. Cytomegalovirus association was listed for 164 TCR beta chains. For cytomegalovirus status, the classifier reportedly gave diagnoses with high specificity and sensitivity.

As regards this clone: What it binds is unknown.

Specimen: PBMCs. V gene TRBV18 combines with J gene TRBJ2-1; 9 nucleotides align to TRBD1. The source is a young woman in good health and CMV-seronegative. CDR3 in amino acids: CASSSGTGIDNEQFF. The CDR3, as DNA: TGTGCCAGCTCATCCGGGACAGGGATTGACAATGAGCAGTTCTTC.